This T cell receptor (beta chain) was profiled in a study of metastatic and nonmetastatic thyroid tumors. This CDR3 is built from 13 residues. The germline gives CDR1 LGHDT, CDR2 YNNKEL (reference sequence). Study outcomes and limitations: In blood and tumor, TCR beta diversity was reportedly significantly higher in malignant thyroid tumors than in benign nodules.

This clone was observed at least ten times. Its specificity is unknown. One end of the junction fails to match germline, which may point to a read error. MiXCR was used by TCRdb to re-call the PCR reads. The sample yields approximately 31,000 clones, approximately 20% seen once. Patients were all untreated before their thyroid surgery. J is TRBJ1-2 and V is TRBV3-1; tentative D call: TRBD1 (6 bases). The sequence was collected from a female donor with papillary thyroid cancer or a benign thyroid nodule (not recorded which). Some clones in this sample may be carry-over from other donors' samples. The sample comprised blood. In DNA, the CDR3 is TGTGCCAGCAGCCGAGACAACGGCGGGGGCTACATCTTC. Protein sequence: CASSRDNGGGYIF. Filled out from reference TRBV3-1 and TRBJ1-2, the complete variable domain reads DTAVSQTPKYLVTQMGNDKSIKCEQNLGHDTMYWYKQDSKKFLKIMFSYNNKELIINETVPNRFSPKSPDKAHLNLHINSLELGDSAVYFCASSRDNGGGYIFGSGTRLTVV.